This entry concerns a single TCR beta chain. Antigen: not known. This entry belongs to a study of CD8+CD57+ T cells in acquired aplastic anemia. Study results and limitations: Researchers report that about 28 CD8+ CDR3 sequences appeared in both patients and controls.

Patients included in sequencing had previously demonstrated CD8+CD57+ cell expansion by flow cytometry. No therapy had been given to the patients at the time of blood sampling. CDR3 and TCR beta VDJ profiling relied on a genomic DNA template. TCRdb re-called the reads through MiXCR, storing one row per CDR3 protein. The table shows more than 150,000 distinct CDR3 sequences, with roughly half occurring only once. Germline trimming cut 4 bases from V and 5 bases from J; bases unmatched to any gene: 8. This CDR3 is built from 15 residues. Germline-derived CDR1 and CDR2 are SGDLS and YYNGEE. The material sequenced was sorted CD4+, CD8+, or CD8+CD57+ T cells (not recorded which) from PBMCs. This chain uses TRBV9 with TRBJ2-7, with 11 bases identical to TRBD2. The receptor's source is a human donor with aplastic anemia. The chain's CDR3 is CASSSVAGGQDEQYF. The CDR3 region has the DNA TGTGCCAGCAGCTCTGTAGCGGGGGGGCAGGACGAGCAGTACTTC.